This T cell receptor beta chain was recorded in a study of Graves' ophthalmopathy and Graves' hyperthyroidism. Broader study findings: A 13-signature model separated ophthalmopathy from stable hyperthyroidism, almost 90% sensitivity, roughly 81% specificity.

Amplifying from RNA transcripts, the study obtained TCR beta CDR3 regions. The first-round RT-PCR employed HTBI primers together with the Qiagen OneStep RT-PCR kit. A multiplex PCR was then performed as the second round. MiXCR was run by TCRdb on the multiplex PCR reads, yielding one entry per CDR3 protein. The sample holds about 1.2 million distinct CDR3 sequences, 35% to 40% seen once. Remarks on this clonotype: Its antigen is undetermined.

This CDR3 is 15 amino acids long. CDR1 PRHDT and CDR2 FYEKMQ come from the germline V gene (reference sequence). The ends lost 6 bases at V and 3 bases at J; junction bases unmatched: 9. The receptor was isolated from an adult man with Graves' hyperthyroidism. The sample comprised peripheral blood or thyroid tissue (not recorded which). This chain connects TRBV13 to TRBJ2-7, with TRBD2 matching over 9 bases. CDR3 sequence reads: CASSRSGTSNYEQYF. The CDR3 bases are TGTGCCAGCAGTCGGTCCGGGACTAGCAACTACGAGCAGTACTTC. Full variable domain (missing parts from reference TRBV13 and TRBJ2-7): AAGVIQSPRHLIKEKRETATLKCYPIPRHDTVYWYQQGPGQDPQFLISFYEKMQSDKGSIPDRFSAQQFSDYHSELNMSSLELGDSALYFCASSRSGTSNYEQYFGPGTRLTVT.